The subject of this entry is one T cell receptor beta chain. Its antigen is unknown. These data are taken from a study of cytomegalovirus exposure and HLA in healthy donors. Study-wide results and limits: The authors confirmed in vitro that three CMV-associated chains were specific for CMV antigens. TCR beta chains numbering more than 150 were designated cytomegalovirus-associated. The finding came from a later analysis; first-cohort TCR clusters tended to co-occur in the roughly 110 validation repertoires.

The CDR3 has 13 residues. Germline CDR1 and CDR2: SNHLY and FYNNEI. V shed 4 bases and J shed 1 base, with 7 bases lying between them. Sequenced by immunoSEQ multiplex PCR; TCRdb stores in-frame clones only, minus some. The data hold tens of thousands of clones, with approximately 94% observed a single time. The V call is TRBV2, the J call TRBJ1-1, with D unclear. Sequenced sample: PBMCs. This clonotype was obtained from a woman between 18 and 30 years old in good health and CMV-seropositive. The CDR3 DNA reads TGTGCCAGCAGTGTACAGAGGAACACTGAAGCTTTCTTT. Protein sequence: CASSVQRNTEAFF.